A single sample is the source of the 31 T cell receptor beta chains below, sequenced in a study of shared clonotypes between healthy human individuals. Using immunoSEQ multiplex PCR, the repertoire was profiled, and TCRdb retains in-frame clones only, with some absent. The sample records millions of clones, roughly 95% being singletons. As defined, naive CD8 cells were CD45RO-negative and positively selected for CCR7, with terminally differentiated effector memory CD45RA+ cells excluded. Sample: naive CD8+ T cells sorted from blood. The receptors originated from a man between 18 and 35 years old in good health.

This chain uses TRBV2 with TRBJ1-1; D unclear. From germline, CDR1 is SNHLY and CDR2 FYNNEI. V was trimmed by 8 bases and J by 4 bases, leaving 8 bases between them. This CDR3 comprises 11 residues. CDR3 protein: CASAPGTEAFF. For the CDR3, the DNA is TGTGCCAGCGCCCCGGGCACTGAAGCTTTCTTT. Based on the CDR3 plus reference TRBV2 and TRBJ1-1, the full variable domain is EPEVTQTPSHQVTQMGQEVILRCVPISNHLYFYWYRQILGQKVEFLVSFYNNEISEKSEIFDDQFSVERPDGSNFTLKIRSTKLEDSAMYFCASAPGTEAFFGQGTRLTVV.

The chain uses TRBV4-1 and TRBJ2-5, with a weak D call TRBD2 (6 bases). Germline V gives CDR1 MGHRA, CDR2 YSYEKL. V was cut by 0 bases and J by 4 bases, with 15 bases left in between. CDR3 length: 16 residues. For the CDR3, the DNA is TGCGCCAGCAGCCAAGAAGAGGAGGGCTGGGGAGAGACCCAGTACTTC. It translates to CASSQEEEGWGETQYF.

The V call is TRBV30, the J call TRBJ1-2, with 8 bases that match TRBD1. Germline values: CDR1 GTSNPN, CDR2 SVGIG (reference sequence). This CDR3 is 13 amino acids long. Trimming cost V 4 bases and J 3 bases; bases outside gene matches: 4. CDR3 protein: CAWTPTGDYGYTF. DNA for the CDR3: TGTGCCTGGACCCCGACAGGGGACTATGGCTACACCTTC.

This sequence joins TRBV5-1 and TRBJ2-7, with TRBD1 matching over 9 bases. The CDR3 covers 15 residues. With 4 bases clipped from V and 3 bases from J, the junction kept 8 bases outside the gene matches. Germline V gene lookup returns CDR1 SGHRS and CDR2 YFSETQ. This chain's CDR3 is CASSPIGQGFYEQYF. The CDR3 nucleotides read TGCGCCAGCAGCCCAATCGGACAGGGGTTCTACGAGCAGTACTTC.

The chain links TRBV5-1 to TRBJ2-5, with D tentatively TRBD1 or TRBD2 (6 bases each). V lost 4 bases and J lost 1, with 14 bases in between. The CDR3 is 15 amino acids. Germline CDR1 is SGHRS and CDR2 is YFSETQ. CDR3 sequence reads: CASSPGQRAQETQYF. The CDR3 DNA is TGCGCCAGCAGCCCCGGACAGCGGGCCCAAGAGACCCAGTACTTC.

The V and J genes are TRBV11-2 and TRBJ2-7; tentatively, D is TRBD1 or TRBD2 (5 bases each). The CDR3 loop spans 14 amino acids. The V end was cut by 3 bases, the J end by 3 bases, with 12 bases between. Germline V CDR1 and CDR2: SGHAT, FQNNGV. CDR3 protein: CASSFGAIHYEQYF. The CDR3 DNA reads as TGTGCCAGCAGCTTCGGGGCAATCCACTACGAGCAGTACTTC.

The J gene is TRBJ2-7, the V gene TRBV5-1; TRBD2 aligns across 10 bases. Germline CDR1 SGHRS, CDR2 YFSETQ. There are 13 residues in the CDR3. V lost 10 bases and J lost 4; bases outside the gene matches: 8. The CDR3 coding sequence is TGCGCCCGAGGGGGACTAGCGATGTACGAGCAGTACTTC. This codes for CARGGLAMYEQYF.

About this clone: The same CDR3 also results from other DNA sequences found in this sample. The rearrangement uses TRBV9 and TRBJ1-1, with D possibly matching TRBD1 (6 bases). With 2 bases removed from V and 3 bases from J, the gap between germline ends came to 11 bases. The germline gives CDR1 SGDLS, CDR2 YYNGEE. This CDR3 has 14 residues. CDR3: CASSVGAGDTEAFF. The CDR3 bases are TGTGCCAGCAGCGTGGGCGCAGGGGACACTGAAGCTTTCTTT.

V and J are TRBV9 and TRBJ2-3; D not certain. V gave up 4 bases and J gave up 0 bases, with 12 bases separating them. The CDR3 extends over 15 amino acids. Germline V gene lookup returns CDR1 SGDLS and CDR2 YYNGEE. In DNA, the CDR3 is TGTGCCAGCAGCCCAGTGGGTTTTAGCACAGATACGCAGTATTTT. This sequence encodes CASSPVGFSTDTQYF.

This clone was detected only once. The V gene is TRBV6-5, the J gene TRBJ2-7; possibly TRBD1 for D (6 bases). Deletions cut 6 bases from V and 1 base from J, with 13 bases between. Germline V gene data show CDR1 as MNHEY and CDR2 as SVGAGI. This CDR3 region has 14 residues. The CDR3 DNA reads TGTGCCAGCAGCCCGGGACAAACGTCCTACGAGCAGTACTTC. Its translation is CASSPGQTSYEQYF.

About this clone itself: The same CDR3 arises from other DNA sequences in this sample as well. This sequence joins TRBV28 and TRBJ1-1; no clear D. Germline-derived CDR1 and CDR2 are MDHEN and SYDVKM. Between the trimmed V and J ends, which lost 3 bases and 1 base, there was a span of 6 bases. The CDR3 runs 13 residues. The CDR3 sequence is CASSLGKNTEAFF. The CDR3 nucleotides are TGTGCCAGCAGTTTGGGAAAGAACACTGAAGCTTTCTTT.

This clone has just one count. The genes are TRBV4-1 and TRBJ2-7; a weak D match, TRBD2 (6 bases). The CDR3 loop spans 13 amino acids. Germline V gene sequence: CDR1 MGHRA, CDR2 YSYEKL. V was clipped by 5 bases and J by 4 bases, with 12 bases between them. CDR3 nucleotide sequence: TGCGCCAGCAGCGTACGACTAGATTACGAGCAGTACTTC. Its protein product is CASSVRLDYEQYF.

The chain couples TRBV7-9 to TRBJ2-3; D is uncertain. V dropped 9 bases and J dropped 4 bases, with 17 bases sitting between them. The germline CDR1 and CDR2 sequences are SEHNR and FQNEAQ (reference sequence). The CDR3 runs 14 residues. The DNA for the CDR3 is TGTGCCAGTTTAGCCCCGATCGTCCCAGATACGCAGTATTTT. Amino acid sequence: CASLAPIVPDTQYF.

V gene TRBV6-1 combines with J gene TRBJ2-2; D remains ambiguous. Trimming pared 4 bases from V and 0 bases from J, leaving 6 bases between. CDR1 and CDR2 (germline): MNHNS, SASEGT. The CDR3 has 14 amino acids. CDR3 DNA sequence: TGTGCCAGCAGTGCCGACTCGAACACCGGGGAGCTGTTTTTT. Translation gives CASSADSNTGELFF.

CDR3: CASSLILGSYNEQFF. The CDR3 DNA reads TGTGCCAGCAGTTTGATCCTGGGCTCCTACAATGAGCAGTTCTTC. The chain combines TRBV27 with TRBJ2-1, with D unresolved. Trimming left V 3 bases short and J 0 bases short, with 9 bases between. This CDR3 contains 15 residues. CDR1 and CDR2 from the germline V gene are MNHEY and SMNVEV (reference sequence).

The chain joins TRBV7-2 to TRBJ1-6; D uncertain. This CDR3 has 16 residues. Trimming left V 5 bases short and J 12 bases short, with 23 bases between. Germline V CDR1 and CDR2: SGHTA, FQGNSA. The CDR3 loop reads CASSTRRAQAGGPLHF. The CDR3 DNA reads TGTGCCAGCAGCACAAGACGGGCGCAGGCTGGTGGACCCCTCCACTTT.

Remarks on this clone: At the DNA level, this CDR3 is encoded by other sequences in the same sample as well. This CDR3 reads CASSPKLAGVYEQYF. The CDR3 bases are TGCGCCAGCAGCCCGAAACTAGCGGGAGTTTACGAGCAGTACTTC. This rearrangement joins TRBV4-1 to TRBJ2-7; 11 bases fit TRBD2. Trimming removed 4 bases from V and 4 bases from J; junction bases left unmatched: 6. The CDR3 is 15 amino acids. Germline CDR1 MGHRA, CDR2 YSYEKL.

The rearrangement uses TRBV4-3 and TRBJ2-7; TRBD1 matches 7 bases. V gave up 0 bases and J gave up 2 bases; unmatched junction bases: 7. Germline V gene lookup returns CDR1 LGHNA and CDR2 YSLEER. The CDR3 totals 16 residues. CDR3 loop: CASSQDWDSLTYEQYF. The CDR3 nucleotides read TGCGCCAGCAGCCAAGATTGGGACAGCCTGACCTACGAGCAGTACTTC.

The chain's CDR3 is CASSLGSGGPFIEQFF. CDR3 nucleotide sequence: TGTGCCAGCAGCTTAGGTAGCGGGGGGCCGTTTATTGAGCAGTTCTTC. The genes are TRBV7-9 and TRBJ2-1; 10 bases line up with TRBD2. V shed 1 base, J shed 9 bases, and the junction held 9 bases outside the gene matches. CDR3 length: 16 residues. Germline values: CDR1 SEHNR, CDR2 FQNEAQ (reference sequence).

This chain links TRBV7-8 with TRBJ2-1, with TRBD2 as a possible D gene (5 bases). CDR1 and CDR2 from the germline V gene are SGHVS and FQNEAQ. V lost 5 bases and J 2 bases, leaving 13 bases between the germline ends. The CDR3 has 15 residues. CDR3 amino acids: CASSHHGGAYNEQFF. CDR3 DNA: TGTGCCAGCAGCCATCACGGAGGTGCCTACAATGAGCAGTTCTTC.

This chain joins TRBV4-3 and TRBJ2-2; TRBD1 or TRBD2 may be the D gene (5 bases each). V was pared by 0 bases and J by 4 bases, with 15 bases between. CDR3 length equals 17 residues. Germline values: CDR1 LGHNA, CDR2 YSLEER. This CDR3 is CASSQEKTGTATGELFF. Here the CDR3 DNA reads TGCGCCAGCAGCCAAGAGAAAACCGGGACGGCCACCGGGGAGCTGTTTTTT.

The gene calls are TRBV27 and TRBJ2-3, with 11 positions matching TRBD1. V was pared by 2 bases and J by 7 bases, with 5 bases of the junction left unmatched. The CDR3 has 15 amino acids. Per germline, CDR1 MNHEY and CDR2 SMNVEV (reference sequence). The DNA of the CDR3 is TGTGCCAGCAGTTTAGGACAGGGGGCCGGGAATACGCAGTATTTT. Protein: CASSLGQGAGNTQYF.

This clone is a singleton in its sample. This chain connects TRBV7-6 to TRBJ1-2; D is possibly TRBD1 (6 bases). Trimming pared 4 bases from V and 6 bases from J, leaving 18 bases between. The CDR3 spans 15 residues. Germline V gene lookup returns CDR1 SGHVS and CDR2 FNYEAQ. CDR3 nucleotide sequence: TGTGCCAGCAGCTCCGAAATAACAGGGAACGATGGCTACACCTTC. This translates into CASSSEITGNDGYTF. Filled out from reference TRBV7-6 and TRBJ1-2, the complete variable domain reads GAGVSQSPRYKVTKRGQDVALRCDPISGHVSLYWYRQALGQGPEFLTYFNYEAQQDKSGLPNDRFSAERPEGSISTLTIQRTEQRDSAMYRCASSSEITGNDGYTFGSGTRLTVV.

The V call is TRBV27, the J call TRBJ2-3; tentatively, D is TRBD2 (6 bases). This CDR3 is 15 amino acids long. CDR1 is MNHEY, CDR2 SMNVEV, per germline (reference sequence). V was clipped by 2 bases and J by 4 bases, with 13 bases between them. The CDR3 protein is CASSLGASDSDTQYF. For the CDR3, the DNA is TGTGCCAGCAGTTTAGGAGCTAGCGACTCAGATACGCAGTATTTT.

The V and J genes are TRBV19 and TRBJ1-2, with D perhaps matching TRBD1 (5 bases). This CDR3 spans 14 amino acids. The V gene lost 3 bases and the J gene lost 4 bases, with 12 bases spanning the gap. Germline V lookup: CDR1 LNHDA, CDR2 SQIVND (reference sequence). The CDR3 region has the DNA TGTGCCAGTAGTATGTGGGAGACAGCCTATGGCTACACCTTC. Protein sequence: CASSMWETAYGYTF.

As to this clone: Other DNA sequences within the sample encode an identical CDR3. The DNA of the CDR3 is TGTGCCATCAGCCCCGACACATCCTACGAGCAGTACTTC. Its translation is CAISPDTSYEQYF. The genes are TRBV10-3 and TRBJ2-7; no definite D call. V was trimmed by 6 bases and J by 1 base, leaving 10 bases between them. This CDR3 has 13 residues. The germline CDR1 and CDR2 sequences are ENHRY and SYGVKD.

The chain is built from TRBV5-1 and TRBJ2-7; D not certain. Germline CDR1 reads SGHRS; CDR2 reads YFSETQ. V lost 1 base to trimming and J lost 1 base, with 9 bases between them. The CDR3 runs to 14 residues. CDR3 in amino acids: CASSLYSASYEQYF. The CDR3, as DNA: TGCGCCAGCAGCTTGTATTCCGCATCCTACGAGCAGTACTTC.

This sequence joins TRBV13 and TRBJ2-5; 8 nucleotides agree with TRBD2. Per the germline V gene, CDR1 is PRHDT and CDR2 is FYEKMQ (reference sequence). The CDR3 is 16 amino acids. V shed 2 bases and J 4 bases; nucleotides not matched to a gene: 9. The CDR3 DNA is TGTGCCAGCAGCTTAATGACGGGGGGGCTAGGAGAGACCCAGTACTTC. Translation gives CASSLMTGGLGETQYF. The full variable domain, with the rest looked up from reference TRBV13 and TRBJ2-5, is AAGVIQSPRHLIKEKRETATLKCYPIPRHDTVYWYQQGPGQDPQFLISFYEKMQSDKGSIPDRFSAQQFSDYHSELNMSSLELGDSALYFCASSLMTGGLGETQYFGPGTRLLVL.

Turning to this clone: Other DNA sequences in the sample encode the same CDR3. V is TRBV5-1 and J is TRBJ2-7, with 7 bases matching TRBD1. The V gene end was trimmed by 2 bases and the J gene end by 4 bases; junction bases not matched to a gene: 3. CDR1 is SGHRS and CDR2 is YFSETQ in the germline V gene. This CDR3 spans 13 amino acids. CDR3 bases: TGCGCCAGCAGCTTTGGCAGGGGGTACGAGCAGTACTTC. Translated: CASSFGRGYEQYF.

The chain recombines TRBV11-2 with TRBJ1-5; 7 bases agree with TRBD1. Trimming took 0 bases from V and 7 from J; bases not matched to a gene: 0. Looked up from germline, CDR1 is SGHAT and CDR2 is FQNNGV. The CDR3 has 13 amino acids. The CDR3 DNA reads as TGTGCCAGCAGCTTAGAGGGACAGCAGCCCCAGCATTTT. This encodes CASSLEGQQPQHF.

V is TRBV6-4 and J is TRBJ1-1; maybe TRBD1 (6 bases). Trimming stripped 10 bases from V and 4 bases from J, with 16 bases between. From germline, CDR1 is MRHNA and CDR2 SNTAGT. CDR3 size: 13 residues. The CDR3, as DNA: TGTGCCACCTCGTGGGGGCCGGGCACTGAAGCTTTCTTT. It translates to CATSWGPGTEAFF.